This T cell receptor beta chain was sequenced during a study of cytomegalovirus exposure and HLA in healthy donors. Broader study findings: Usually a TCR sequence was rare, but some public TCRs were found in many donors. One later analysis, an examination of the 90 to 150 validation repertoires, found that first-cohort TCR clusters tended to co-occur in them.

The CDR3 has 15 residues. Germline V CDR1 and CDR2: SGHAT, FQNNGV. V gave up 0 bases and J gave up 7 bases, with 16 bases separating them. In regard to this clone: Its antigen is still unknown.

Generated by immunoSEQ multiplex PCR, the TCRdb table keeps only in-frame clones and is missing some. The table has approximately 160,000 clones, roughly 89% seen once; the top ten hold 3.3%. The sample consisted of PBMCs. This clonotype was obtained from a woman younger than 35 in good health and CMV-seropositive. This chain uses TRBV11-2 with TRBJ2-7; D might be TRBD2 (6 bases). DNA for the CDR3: TGTGCCAGCAGCTTAGAGGAGGGGCGTACTCAAGAGCAGTACTTC. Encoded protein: CASSLEEGRTQEQYF.